The subject of this entry is one T cell receptor (beta chain). Its antigen is not identified. These data come from a study of OX40 agonist ivuxolimab in advanced cancers. Regarding the study as a whole: Among T cells, CD8+ cells averaged more expanded clones than CD4+ cells. Among patients with partial responses at 0.1-3.0 mg/kg, clonal expansion was among the lowest. The specificity for antigen of the expanded peripheral T cells was not determined.

J was trimmed by 7 bases and V by 7 bases; bases with no gene match: 9. The germline gives CDR1 SGHTA, CDR2 FQGNSA. This CDR3 spans 13 amino acids. The method was immunoSEQ multiplex PCR; TCRdb's version includes in-frame clones alone and lacks a portion of them. The sample includes 55,000 to 75,000 clones, 84% seen only once; the top ten take roughly 1.2%. The chain joins TRBV7-2 to TRBJ1-2, with TRBD1 identical over 7 bases. The origin of this receptor is an adult with an advanced solid tumor such as melanoma, head and neck, liver or kidney cancer. This material consisted of CD4+ or CD8+ T cells sorted from blood, taken in a trial of the OX40 agonist ivuxolimab. For the CDR3, the DNA is TGTGCCAGCAATCAAGGACAGGACCGTGGCTACACCTTC. It specifies CASNQGQDRGYTF.